Each of the 14 T cell receptor beta chains below was sequenced from the same sample in a study of T cells in localized non-small cell lung cancer. Generated by immunoSEQ multiplex PCR, the TCRdb table keeps only in-frame clones and is missing some. The table lists some 82,000 clones, over 70% of them singletons. The source material was PBMCs, sampled before any cancer treatment. The receptors derive from a man aged 35 to 69 with stage II squamous cell lung carcinoma.

The CDR3 DNA reads as TGCGCCAGCAGCCAAGTAGAGGGGTCACCCCTCCACTTT. It specifies CASSQVEGSPLHF. The J gene is TRBJ1-6, the V gene TRBV4-3; perhaps TRBD1 as D (5 bases). The CDR3 has 13 amino acids. The germline CDR1 and CDR2 sequences are LGHNA and YSLEER. V lost 1 base and J lost 10, with 8 bases in between.

The chain links TRBV7-3 to TRBJ2-3; D remains ambiguous. The germline V and J ends were trimmed by 6 bases and 5 bases, with 12 bases remaining between them. Looked up from germline, CDR1 is SGHTA and CDR2 is FQGTGA. This CDR3 has 13 amino acids. Here the CDR3 DNA reads TGTGCCAGCAGTCCGAGGCGTGGAGATACGCAGTATTTT. It encodes CASSPRRGDTQYF.

This clone turned up a few times. The chain is built from TRBV2 and TRBJ1-6, with D perhaps TRBD1 (6 bases). This CDR3 comprises 15 residues. V lost 2 bases and J 8 bases, leaving 13 bases between the germline ends. CDR1 is SNHLY, CDR2 FYNNEI, per germline. The CDR3, as DNA: TGTGCCAGCAGTGAATTGGAGGGGGGCCATTCACCCCTCCACTTT. Its protein product is CASSELEGGHSPLHF. Variable domain in full (rest from reference TRBV2 and TRBJ1-6): EPEVTQTPSHQVTQMGQEVILRCVPISNHLYFYWYRQILGQKVEFLVSFYNNEISEKSEIFDDQFSVERPDGSNFTLKIRSTKLEDSAMYFCASSELEGGHSPLHFGNGTRLTVT.

This sequence joins TRBV7-6 and TRBJ2-5; 9 bases are shared with TRBD2. The length of the CDR3 is 17 residues. V lost 1 base to trimming and J lost 4 bases; unmatched junction nucleotides: 10. Germline CDR1 and CDR2: SGHVS and FNYEAQ. The CDR3: CASSLVATSGVRETQYF. For the CDR3, the DNA is TGTGCCAGCAGCTTAGTCGCGACTAGCGGCGTCAGAGAGACCCAGTACTTC.

The chain links TRBV6-1 to TRBJ2-5; D is perhaps TRBD1 or TRBD2 (6 bases each). V lost 3 bases and J lost 4, with 15 bases in between. Germline CDR1 reads MNHNS; CDR2 reads SASEGT. This CDR3 contains 15 residues. CDR3 residues: CASSDTVGGAETQYF. CDR3 nucleotides: TGTGCCAGCAGTGATACCGTGGGGGGCGCAGAGACCCAGTACTTC.

The chain has TRBV7-3 and TRBJ2-1; D possibly corresponds to TRBD1 (5 bases). The germline CDR1 and CDR2 sequences are SGHTA and FQGTGA. The CDR3 has 13 residues. The V and J ends lost 4 bases and 3 bases respectively, with 7 bases between them. The chain's CDR3 is CASSSDSYNEQFF. CDR3 DNA: TGTGCCAGCAGCTCCGACAGCTACAATGAGCAGTTCTTC.

The V gene is TRBV6-7, the J gene TRBJ2-1; D may be TRBD1 (5 bases). TRBV6-7 is given ORF status, its function remaining uncertain. The length of the CDR3 is 16 residues. Trimming pared 6 bases from V and 1 base from J, leaving 16 bases between. CDR3 sequence (DNA): TGTGCCAGCAGCCCCCGACAGTCTGGGTCCTACAATGAGCAGTTCTTC. Residues: CASSPRQSGSYNEQFF.

The rearrangement joins TRBV7-8 to TRBJ1-1, with D perhaps TRBD1 (5 bases). The CDR3 has 15 amino acids. V lost 1 base, J lost 3 bases, and 12 bases lay in between. Germline V gene lookup returns CDR1 SGHVS and CDR2 FQNEAQ. CDR3 coding DNA: TGTGCCAGCAGCTTAGTGGGGGGTGGGGACACTGAAGCTTTCTTT. Protein product: CASSLVGGGDTEAFF.

V gene TRBV9 combines with J gene TRBJ2-2; D remains unclear. Trimming stripped 0 bases from V and 0 bases from J, with 9 bases between. The CDR3 sequence is 16 residues long. The germline CDR1 and CDR2 sequences are SGDLS and YYNGEE. The chain's CDR3 is CASSVGVGSNTGELFF. The CDR3 DNA reads TGTGCCAGCAGCGTAGGGGTAGGGTCGAACACCGGGGAGCTGTTTTTT.

This clone occurred once. This chain connects TRBV4-2 to TRBJ1-6; the D gene is possibly TRBD1 (5 bases). CDR3 size: 20 residues. Trimming stripped 0 bases from V and 2 bases from J, with 20 bases between. The V gene's germline CDR1 is LGHNA and CDR2 YNFKEQ. The CDR3 is CASSQDPWTRGGTYNSPLHF. CDR3 in DNA: TGTGCCAGCAGCCAAGATCCATGGACACGGGGAGGGACCTATAATTCACCCCTCCACTTT.

In this sample, this clone turned up once. J is TRBJ2-7 and V is TRBV7-9; D assignment may be TRBD1 or TRBD2 (5 bases each). Germline assignment: CDR1 SEHNR and CDR2 FQNEAQ (reference sequence). V dropped 5 bases and J dropped 4 bases, with 15 bases sitting between them. This CDR3 contains 14 residues. CDR3 amino acids: CASSPGRRIYEQYF. DNA of the CDR3: TGTGCCAGCAGCCCGGGGCGCCGAATTTACGAGCAGTACTTC.

This CDR3 is CASTPTPSSYNEQFF. The CDR3 bases are TGTGCCAGCACCCCTACGCCAAGCTCCTACAATGAGCAGTTCTTC. This chain connects TRBV9 to TRBJ2-1; D uncertain. This CDR3 has 15 residues. The germline V and J ends were trimmed by 6 bases and 0 bases, with 13 bases remaining between them. CDR1 and CDR2 from the germline V gene are SGDLS and YYNGEE. Full variable domain (outside the CDR3, taken from reference TRBV9 and TRBJ2-1): DSGVTQTPKHLITATGQRVTLRCSPRSGDLSVYWYQQSLDQGLQFLIQYYNGEERAKGNILERFSAQQFPDLHSELNLSSLELGDSALYFCASTPTPSSYNEQFFGPGTRLTVL.

The chain couples TRBV7-2 to TRBJ1-4; TRBD1 might be the D (6 bases). CDR3 length: 15 residues. V was shortened by 5 bases and J by 5 bases, with 15 bases between the two germline ends. CDR1 is SGHTA, CDR2 FQGNSA, per germline. In DNA, the CDR3 is TGTGCCAGCAGCGGGGGGGGCAGGGCGAATGAAAAACTGTTTTTT. Residues: CASSGGGRANEKLFF.

V and J are TRBV19 and TRBJ2-6, with D possibly TRBD2 on 5 matching bases. V lost 4 bases, J lost 4 bases, and 5 bases lay in between. The germline CDR1 and CDR2 sequences are LNHDA and SQIVND (reference sequence). CDR3 length: 13 amino acids. CDR3 residues: CASSTSGANVLTF. In nucleotides, the CDR3 is TGTGCCAGTAGTACTAGCGGGGCCAACGTCCTGACTTTC. Looking up the rest from reference TRBV19 and TRBJ2-6 gives the full variable domain: DGGITQSPKYLFRKEGQNVTLSCEQNLNHDAMYWYRQDPGQGLRLIYYSQIVNDFQKGDIAEGYSVSREKKESFPLTVTSAQKNPTAFYLCASSTSGANVLTFGAGSRLTVL.